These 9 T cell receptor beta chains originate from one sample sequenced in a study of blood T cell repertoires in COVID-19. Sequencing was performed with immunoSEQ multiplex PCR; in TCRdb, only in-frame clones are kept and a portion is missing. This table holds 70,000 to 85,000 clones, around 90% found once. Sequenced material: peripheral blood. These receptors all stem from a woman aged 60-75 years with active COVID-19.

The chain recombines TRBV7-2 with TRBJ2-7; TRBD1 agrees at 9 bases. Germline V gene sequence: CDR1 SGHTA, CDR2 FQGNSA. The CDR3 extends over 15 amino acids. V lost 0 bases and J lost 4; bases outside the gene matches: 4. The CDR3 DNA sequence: TGTGCCAGCAGCTTAGCGGGACAGGGTCTATACGAGCAGTACTTC. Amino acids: CASSLAGQGLYEQYF.

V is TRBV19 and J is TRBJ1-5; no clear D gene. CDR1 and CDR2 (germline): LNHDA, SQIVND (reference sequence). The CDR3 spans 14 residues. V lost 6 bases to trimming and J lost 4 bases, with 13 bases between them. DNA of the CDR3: TGTGCCAGTAGCACCACCGGCGGTAATCAGCCCCAGCATTTT. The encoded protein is CASSTTGGNQPQHF.

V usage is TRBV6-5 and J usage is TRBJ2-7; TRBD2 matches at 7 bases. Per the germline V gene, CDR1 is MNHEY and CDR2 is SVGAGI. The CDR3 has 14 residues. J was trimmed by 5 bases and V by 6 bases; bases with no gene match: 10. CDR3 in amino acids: CASRAWEGKNEQYF. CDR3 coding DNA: TGTGCCAGCAGAGCCTGGGAGGGTAAGAACGAGCAGTACTTC.

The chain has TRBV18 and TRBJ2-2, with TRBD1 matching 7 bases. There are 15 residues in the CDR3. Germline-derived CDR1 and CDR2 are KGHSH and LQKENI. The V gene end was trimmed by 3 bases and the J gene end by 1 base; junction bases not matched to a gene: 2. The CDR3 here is CASSPRTGNTGELFF. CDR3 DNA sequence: TGTGCCAGCTCACCCAGGACAGGGAACACCGGGGAGCTGTTTTTT.

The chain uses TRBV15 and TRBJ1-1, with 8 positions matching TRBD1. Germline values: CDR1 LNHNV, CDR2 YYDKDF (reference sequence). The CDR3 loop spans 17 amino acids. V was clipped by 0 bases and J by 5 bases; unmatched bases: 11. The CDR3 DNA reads TGTGCCACCAGCAGAGAGTTGTTTTCAGGGGGCAGGACTGAAGCTTTCTTT. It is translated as CATSRELFSGGRTEAFF.

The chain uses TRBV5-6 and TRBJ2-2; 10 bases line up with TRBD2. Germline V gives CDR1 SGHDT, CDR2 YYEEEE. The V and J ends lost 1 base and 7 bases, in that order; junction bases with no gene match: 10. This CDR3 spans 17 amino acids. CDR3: CASSLWGSGRRSGELFF. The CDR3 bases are TGTGCCAGCAGCTTGTGGGGTAGCGGGAGGCGGAGCGGGGAGCTGTTTTTT.

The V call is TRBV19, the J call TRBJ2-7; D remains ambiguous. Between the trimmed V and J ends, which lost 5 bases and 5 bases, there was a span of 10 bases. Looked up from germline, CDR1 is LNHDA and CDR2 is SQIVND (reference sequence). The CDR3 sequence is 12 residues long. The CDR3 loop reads CASSSMTHEQYF. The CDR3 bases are TGTGCCAGTAGTTCGATGACACACGAGCAGTACTTC.

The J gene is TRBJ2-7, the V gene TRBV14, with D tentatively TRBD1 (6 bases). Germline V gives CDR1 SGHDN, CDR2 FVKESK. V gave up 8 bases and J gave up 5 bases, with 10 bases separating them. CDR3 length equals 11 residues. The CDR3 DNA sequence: TGTGCCAGCTCAGGGGTCCACGAGCAGTACTTC. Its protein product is CASSGVHEQYF.

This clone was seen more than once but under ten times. CDR3 protein: CASSQRMGRGQPQHF. Written as DNA, the CDR3 is TGCGCCAGCAGCCAAAGAATGGGACGGGGGCAGCCCCAGCATTTT. The chain is built from TRBV4-1 and TRBJ1-5; the D gene is possibly TRBD1 (5 bases). The CDR3 length is 15 residues. Germline CDR1 is MGHRA and CDR2 is YSYEKL. V lost 2 bases and J 7 bases, leaving 15 bases between the germline ends.